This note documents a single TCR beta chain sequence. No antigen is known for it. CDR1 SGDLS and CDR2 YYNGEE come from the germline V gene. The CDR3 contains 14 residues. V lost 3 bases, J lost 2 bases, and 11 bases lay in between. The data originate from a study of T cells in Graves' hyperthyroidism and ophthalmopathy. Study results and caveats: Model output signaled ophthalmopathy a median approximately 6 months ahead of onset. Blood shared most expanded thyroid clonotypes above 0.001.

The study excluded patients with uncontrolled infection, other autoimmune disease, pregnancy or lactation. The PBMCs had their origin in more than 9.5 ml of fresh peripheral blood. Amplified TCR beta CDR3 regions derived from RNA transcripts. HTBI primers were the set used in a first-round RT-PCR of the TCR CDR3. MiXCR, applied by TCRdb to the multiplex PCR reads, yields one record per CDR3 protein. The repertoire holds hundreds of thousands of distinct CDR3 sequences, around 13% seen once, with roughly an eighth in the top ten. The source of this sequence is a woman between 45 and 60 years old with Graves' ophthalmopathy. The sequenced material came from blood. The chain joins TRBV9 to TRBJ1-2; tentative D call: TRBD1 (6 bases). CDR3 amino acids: CASSAGGPNYGYTF. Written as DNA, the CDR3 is TGTGCCAGCAGCGCCGGGGGGCCAAACTATGGCTACACCTTC.